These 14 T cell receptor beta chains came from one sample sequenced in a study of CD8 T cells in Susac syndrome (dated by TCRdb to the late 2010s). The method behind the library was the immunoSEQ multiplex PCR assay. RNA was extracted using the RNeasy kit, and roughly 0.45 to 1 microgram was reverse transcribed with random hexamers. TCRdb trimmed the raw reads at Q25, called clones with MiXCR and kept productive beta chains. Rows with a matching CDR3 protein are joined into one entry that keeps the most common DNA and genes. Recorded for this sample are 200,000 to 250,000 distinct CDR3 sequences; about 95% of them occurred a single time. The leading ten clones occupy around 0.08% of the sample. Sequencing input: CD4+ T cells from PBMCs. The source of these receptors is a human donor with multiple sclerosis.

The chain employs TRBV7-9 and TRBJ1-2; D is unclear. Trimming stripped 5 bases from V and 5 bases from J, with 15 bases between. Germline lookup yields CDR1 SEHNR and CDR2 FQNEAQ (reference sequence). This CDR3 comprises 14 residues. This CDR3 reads CASSPTFLGYGYTF. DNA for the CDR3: TGTGCCAGCAGCCCGACGTTTCTTGGATATGGCTACACCTTC. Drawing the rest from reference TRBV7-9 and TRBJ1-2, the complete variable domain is DTGVSQNPRHKITKRGQNVTFRCDPISEHNRLYWYRQTLGQGPEFLTYFQNEAQLEKSRLLSDRFSAERPKGSFSTLEIQRTEQGDSAMYLCASSPTFLGYGYTFGSGTRLTVV.

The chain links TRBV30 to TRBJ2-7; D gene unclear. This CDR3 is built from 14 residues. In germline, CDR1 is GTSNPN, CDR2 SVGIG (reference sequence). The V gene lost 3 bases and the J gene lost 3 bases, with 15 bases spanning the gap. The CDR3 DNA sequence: TGTGCCTGGAGCTCCGCGCATTACAGCTACGAGCAGTACTTC. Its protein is CAWSSAHYSYEQYF.

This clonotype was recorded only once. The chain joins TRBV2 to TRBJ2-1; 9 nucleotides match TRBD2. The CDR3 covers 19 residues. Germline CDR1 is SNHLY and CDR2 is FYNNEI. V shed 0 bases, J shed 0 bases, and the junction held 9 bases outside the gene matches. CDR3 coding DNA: TGTGCCAGCAGTGAAGCGGTTGTAGCGGGGGCTAGCTCCTACAATGAGCAGTTCTTC. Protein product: CASSEAVVAGASSYNEQFF.

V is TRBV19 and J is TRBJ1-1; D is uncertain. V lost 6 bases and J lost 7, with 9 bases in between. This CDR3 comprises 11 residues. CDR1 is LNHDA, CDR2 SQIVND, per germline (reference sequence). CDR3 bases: TGTGCCAGTAGCCCGGACCGTGAAGCTTTCTTT. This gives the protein CASSPDREAFF. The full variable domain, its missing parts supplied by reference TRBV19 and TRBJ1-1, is DGGITQSPKYLFRKEGQNVTLSCEQNLNHDAMYWYRQDPGQGLRLIYYSQIVNDFQKGDIAEGYSVSREKKESFPLTVTSAQKNPTAFYLCASSPDREAFFGQGTRLTVV.

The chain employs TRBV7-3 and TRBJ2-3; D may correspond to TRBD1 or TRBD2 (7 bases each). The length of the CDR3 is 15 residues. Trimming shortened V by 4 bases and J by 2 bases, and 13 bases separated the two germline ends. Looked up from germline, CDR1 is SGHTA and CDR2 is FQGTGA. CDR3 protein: CASSSGGQSTDTQYF. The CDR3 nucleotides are TGTGCCAGCAGCTCGGGGGGACAGTCCACAGATACGCAGTATTTT.

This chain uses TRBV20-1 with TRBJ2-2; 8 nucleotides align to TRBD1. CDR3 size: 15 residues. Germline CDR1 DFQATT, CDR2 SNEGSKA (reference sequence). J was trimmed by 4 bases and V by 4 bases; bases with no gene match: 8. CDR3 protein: CSATTQGASTGELFF. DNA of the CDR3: TGCAGTGCTACGACCCAGGGGGCGTCCACCGGGGAGCTGTTTTTT.

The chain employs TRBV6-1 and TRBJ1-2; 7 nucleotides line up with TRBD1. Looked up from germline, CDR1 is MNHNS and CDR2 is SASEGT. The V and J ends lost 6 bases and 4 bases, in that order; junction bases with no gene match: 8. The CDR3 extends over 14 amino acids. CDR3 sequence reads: CASSPTGVSYGYTF. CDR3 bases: TGTGCCAGCAGCCCTACAGGGGTGAGCTATGGCTACACCTTC.

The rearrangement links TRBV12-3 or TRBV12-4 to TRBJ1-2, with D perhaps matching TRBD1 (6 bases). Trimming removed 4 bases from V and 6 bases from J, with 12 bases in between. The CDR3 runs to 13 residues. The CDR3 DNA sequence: TGTGCCAGCAGTTACACGGGGGCCGATGGCTACACCTTC. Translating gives CASSYTGADGYTF.

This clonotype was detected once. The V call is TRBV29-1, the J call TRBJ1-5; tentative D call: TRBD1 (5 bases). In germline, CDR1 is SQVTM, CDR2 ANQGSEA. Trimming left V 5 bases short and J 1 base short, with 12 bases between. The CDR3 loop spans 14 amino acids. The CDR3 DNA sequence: TGCAGCGTTTCTCGGGGGTTCAGCAATCAGCCCCAGCATTTT. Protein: CSVSRGFSNQPQHF.

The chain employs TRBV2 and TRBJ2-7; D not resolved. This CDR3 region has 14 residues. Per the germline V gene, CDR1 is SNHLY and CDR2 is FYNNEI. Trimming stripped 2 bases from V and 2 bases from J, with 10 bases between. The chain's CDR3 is CASSENGSTYEQYV. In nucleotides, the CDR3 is TGTGCCAGCAGTGAAAACGGAAGCACCTACGAGCAGTACGTC.

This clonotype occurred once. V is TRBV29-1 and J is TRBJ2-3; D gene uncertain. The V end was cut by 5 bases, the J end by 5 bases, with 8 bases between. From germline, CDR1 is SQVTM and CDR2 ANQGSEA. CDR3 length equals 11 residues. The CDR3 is CSVQWKDTQYF. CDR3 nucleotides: TGCAGCGTTCAATGGAAAGATACGCAGTATTTT.

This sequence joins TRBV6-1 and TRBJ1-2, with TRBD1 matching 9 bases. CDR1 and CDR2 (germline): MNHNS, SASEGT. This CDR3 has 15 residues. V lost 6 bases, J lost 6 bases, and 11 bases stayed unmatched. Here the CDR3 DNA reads TGTGCCAGCAGCCCCCGGGACAGGGATCTCGATGGCTACACCTTC. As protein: CASSPRDRDLDGYTF.

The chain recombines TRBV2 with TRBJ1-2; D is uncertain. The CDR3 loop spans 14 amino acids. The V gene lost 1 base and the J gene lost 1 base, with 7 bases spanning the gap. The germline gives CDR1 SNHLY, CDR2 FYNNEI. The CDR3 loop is CASSEGTVNYGYTF. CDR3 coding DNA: TGTGCCAGCAGTGAAGGGACTGTTAACTATGGCTACACCTTC.

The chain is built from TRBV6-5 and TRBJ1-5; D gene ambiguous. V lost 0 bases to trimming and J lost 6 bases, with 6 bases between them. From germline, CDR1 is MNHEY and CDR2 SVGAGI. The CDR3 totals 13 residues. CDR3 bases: TGTGCCAGCAGTTACTCGAGAGGTCAGCCCCAGCATTTT. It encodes CASSYSRGQPQHF.